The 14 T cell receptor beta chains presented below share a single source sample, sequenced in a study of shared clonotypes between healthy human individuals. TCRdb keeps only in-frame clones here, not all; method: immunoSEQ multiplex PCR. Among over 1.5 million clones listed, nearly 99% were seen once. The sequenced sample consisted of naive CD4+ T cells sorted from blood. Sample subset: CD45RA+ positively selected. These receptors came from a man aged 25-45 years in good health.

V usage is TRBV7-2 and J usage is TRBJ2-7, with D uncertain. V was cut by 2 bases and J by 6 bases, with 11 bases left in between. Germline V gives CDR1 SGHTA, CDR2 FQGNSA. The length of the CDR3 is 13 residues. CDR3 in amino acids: CASSLSRAPEQYF. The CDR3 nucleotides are TGTGCCAGCAGCTTAAGCCGGGCCCCCGAGCAGTACTTC.

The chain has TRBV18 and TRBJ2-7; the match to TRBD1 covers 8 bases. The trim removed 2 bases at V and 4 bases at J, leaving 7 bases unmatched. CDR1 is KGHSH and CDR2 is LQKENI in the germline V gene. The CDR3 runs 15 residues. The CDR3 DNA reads TGTGCCAGCTCACCAACAGGGGGTAGCGCATACGAGCAGTACTTC. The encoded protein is CASSPTGGSAYEQYF. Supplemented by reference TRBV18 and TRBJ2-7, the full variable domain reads NAGVMQNPRHLVRRRGQEARLRCSPMKGHSHVYWYRQLPEEGLKFMVYLQKENIIDESGMPKERFSAEFPKEGPSILRIQQVVRGDSAAYFCASSPTGGSAYEQYFGPGTRLTVT.

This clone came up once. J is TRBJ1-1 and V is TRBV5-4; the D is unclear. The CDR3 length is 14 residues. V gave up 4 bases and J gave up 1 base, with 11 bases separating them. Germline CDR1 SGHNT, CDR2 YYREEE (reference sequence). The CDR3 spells CASSLRQENTEAFF. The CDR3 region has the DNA TGTGCCAGCAGCCTCCGTCAGGAGAACACTGAAGCTTTCTTT.

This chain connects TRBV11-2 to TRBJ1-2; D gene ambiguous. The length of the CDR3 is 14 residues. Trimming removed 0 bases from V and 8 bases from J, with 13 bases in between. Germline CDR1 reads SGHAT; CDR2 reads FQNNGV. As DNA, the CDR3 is TGTGCCAGCAGCTTAGATCTTTCGACGAGCGGCTACACCTTC. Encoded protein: CASSLDLSTSGYTF.

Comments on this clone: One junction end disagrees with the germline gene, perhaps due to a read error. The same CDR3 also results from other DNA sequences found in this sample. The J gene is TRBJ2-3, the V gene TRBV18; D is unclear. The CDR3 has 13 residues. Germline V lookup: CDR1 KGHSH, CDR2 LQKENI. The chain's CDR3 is CASSPPGTDTQYF. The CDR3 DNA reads TGTGCCAGCTCACCACCCGGCACGGATACGCAGTATTTT.

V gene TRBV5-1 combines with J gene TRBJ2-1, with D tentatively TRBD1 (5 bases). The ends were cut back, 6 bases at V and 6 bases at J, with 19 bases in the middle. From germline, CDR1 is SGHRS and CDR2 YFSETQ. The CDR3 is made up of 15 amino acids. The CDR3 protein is CASTLGPGMGNEQFF. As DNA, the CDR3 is TGCGCCAGCACCCTAGGGCCAGGGATGGGCAATGAGCAGTTCTTC. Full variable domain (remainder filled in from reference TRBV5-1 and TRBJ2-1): KAGVTQTPRYLIKTRGQQVTLSCSPISGHRSVSWYQQTPGQGLQFLFEYFSETQRNKGNFPGRFSGRQFSNSRSEMNVSTLELGDSALYLCASTLGPGMGNEQFFGPGTRLTVL.

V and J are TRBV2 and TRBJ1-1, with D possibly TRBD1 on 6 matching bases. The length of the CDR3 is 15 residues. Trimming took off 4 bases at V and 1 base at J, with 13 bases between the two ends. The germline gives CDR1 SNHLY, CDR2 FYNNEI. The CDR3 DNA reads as TGTGCCAGCAGTGGGAACAGGGCGGCGAACACTGAAGCTTTCTTT. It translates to CASSGNRAANTEAFF.

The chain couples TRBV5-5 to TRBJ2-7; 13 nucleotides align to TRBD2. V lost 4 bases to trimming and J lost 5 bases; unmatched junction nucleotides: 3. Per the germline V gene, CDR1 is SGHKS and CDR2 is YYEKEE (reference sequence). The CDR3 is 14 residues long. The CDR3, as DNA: TGTGCCAGCAGCCTCGGACTAGCGGGAGACGAGCAGTACTTC. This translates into CASSLGLAGDEQYF.

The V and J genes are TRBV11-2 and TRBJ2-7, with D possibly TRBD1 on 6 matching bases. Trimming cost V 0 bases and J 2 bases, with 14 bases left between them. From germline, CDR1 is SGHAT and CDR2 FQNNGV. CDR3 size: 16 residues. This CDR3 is CASSLEVTGTPYEQYF. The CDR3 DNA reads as TGTGCCAGCAGCTTAGAGGTTACCGGGACACCCTACGAGCAGTACTTC.

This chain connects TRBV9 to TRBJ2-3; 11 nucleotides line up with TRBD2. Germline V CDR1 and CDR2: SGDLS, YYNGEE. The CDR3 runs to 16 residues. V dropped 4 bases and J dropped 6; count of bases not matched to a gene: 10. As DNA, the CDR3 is TGTGCCAGCAGCCCCCCCCTAGCGGGAGGTAGTGATACGCAGTATTTT. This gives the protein CASSPPLAGGSDTQYF.

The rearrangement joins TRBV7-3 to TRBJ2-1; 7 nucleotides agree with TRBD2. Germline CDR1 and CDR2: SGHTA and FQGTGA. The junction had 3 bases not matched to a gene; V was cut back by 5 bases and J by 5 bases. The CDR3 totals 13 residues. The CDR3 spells CASSTLADNEQFF. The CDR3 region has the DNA TGTGCCAGCAGCACTCTAGCGGACAATGAGCAGTTCTTC.

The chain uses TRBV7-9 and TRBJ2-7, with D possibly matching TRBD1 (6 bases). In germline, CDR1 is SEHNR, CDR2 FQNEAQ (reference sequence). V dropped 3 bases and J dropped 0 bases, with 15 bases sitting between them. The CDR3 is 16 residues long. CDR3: CASSFDQGPYSYEQYF. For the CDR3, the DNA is TGTGCCAGCAGCTTCGATCAGGGGCCCTACTCCTACGAGCAGTACTTC.

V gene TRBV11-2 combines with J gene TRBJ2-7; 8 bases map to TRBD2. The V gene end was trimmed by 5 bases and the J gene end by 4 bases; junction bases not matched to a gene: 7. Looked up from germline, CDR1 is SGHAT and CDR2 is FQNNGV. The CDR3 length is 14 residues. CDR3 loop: CASSVDGGVYEQYF. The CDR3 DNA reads TGTGCCAGCAGCGTTGACGGGGGGGTATACGAGCAGTACTTC.

This chain's CDR3 is CASSLLDSYEQYF. The CDR3 DNA reads as TGTGCCAGCAGCTTACTGGACTCCTACGAGCAGTACTTC. The V call is TRBV7-2, the J call TRBJ2-7; D not certain. The CDR3 has 13 amino acids. Per the germline V gene, CDR1 is SGHTA and CDR2 is FQGNSA. V was pared by 2 bases and J by 0 bases, with 5 bases between.